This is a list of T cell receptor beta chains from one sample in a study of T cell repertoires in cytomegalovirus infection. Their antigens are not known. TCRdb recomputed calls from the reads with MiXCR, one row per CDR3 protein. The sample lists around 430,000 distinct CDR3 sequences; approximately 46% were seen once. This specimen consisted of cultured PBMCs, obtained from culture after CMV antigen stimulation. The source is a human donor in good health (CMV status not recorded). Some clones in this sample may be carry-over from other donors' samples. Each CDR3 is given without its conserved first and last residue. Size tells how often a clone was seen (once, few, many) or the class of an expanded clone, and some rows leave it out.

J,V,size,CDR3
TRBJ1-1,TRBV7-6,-,ASSKGVNTEAF
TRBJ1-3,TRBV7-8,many,ASSFVGSGNTIY
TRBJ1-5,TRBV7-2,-,ASSLGSLGFQPQH
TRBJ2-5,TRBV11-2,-,ASCRDRNQETQY
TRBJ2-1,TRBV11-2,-,ASSPVDRAHEQF
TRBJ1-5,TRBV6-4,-,ASSDPWAAGHNHNQPQH
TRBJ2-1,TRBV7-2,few,ASSQQAGVNEQF
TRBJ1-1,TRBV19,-,ASTKYMNTEAF
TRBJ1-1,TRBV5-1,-,ASSSGPNWVAF
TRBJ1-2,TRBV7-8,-,ASSLGDDSYYGYT
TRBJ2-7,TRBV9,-,ASSVDEGREQY
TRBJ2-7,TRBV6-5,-,ASTLEPGVPLGYEQY
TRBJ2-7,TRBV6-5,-,ASSYQDRNEQY
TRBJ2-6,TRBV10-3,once,AIMVSGANVLT
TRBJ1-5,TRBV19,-,ASNQQGTSNQPQH
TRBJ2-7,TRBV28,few,ASSSATYEQY
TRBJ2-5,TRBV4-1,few,ASSQDRTAQETQY
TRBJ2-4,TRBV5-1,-,ASSTHGGGYPKNIQY
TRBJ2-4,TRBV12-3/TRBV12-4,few,ASSLRVDIQY
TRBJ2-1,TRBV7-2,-,ASSLYRGQNEQF
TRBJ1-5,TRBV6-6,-,ASSYSLPRGQPQH
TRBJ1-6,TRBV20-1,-,SARGVSSYNSPLH